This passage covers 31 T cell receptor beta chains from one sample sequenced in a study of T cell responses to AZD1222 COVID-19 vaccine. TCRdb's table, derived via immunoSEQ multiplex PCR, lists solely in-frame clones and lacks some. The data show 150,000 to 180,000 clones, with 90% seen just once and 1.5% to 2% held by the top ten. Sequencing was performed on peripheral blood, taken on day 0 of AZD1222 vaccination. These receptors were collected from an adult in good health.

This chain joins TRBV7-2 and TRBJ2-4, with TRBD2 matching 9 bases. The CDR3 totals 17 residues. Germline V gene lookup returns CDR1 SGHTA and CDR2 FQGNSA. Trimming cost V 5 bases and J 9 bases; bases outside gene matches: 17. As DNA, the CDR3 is TGTGCCAGCAGCCCACAACCTCTCTCTAGCGGGATTGGCATTCAGTACTTC. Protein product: CASSPQPLSSGIGIQYF.

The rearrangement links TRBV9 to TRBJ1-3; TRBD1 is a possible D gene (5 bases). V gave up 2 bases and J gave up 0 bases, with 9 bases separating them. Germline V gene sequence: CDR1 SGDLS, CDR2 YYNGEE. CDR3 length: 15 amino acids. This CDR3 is CASSVGEGSGNTIYF. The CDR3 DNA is TGTGCCAGCAGCGTGGGGGAAGGCTCTGGAAACACCATATATTTT. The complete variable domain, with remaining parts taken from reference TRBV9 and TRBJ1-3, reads DSGVTQTPKHLITATGQRVTLRCSPRSGDLSVYWYQQSLDQGLQFLIQYYNGEERAKGNILERFSAQQFPDLHSELNLSSLELGDSALYFCASSVGEGSGNTIYFGEGSWLTVV.

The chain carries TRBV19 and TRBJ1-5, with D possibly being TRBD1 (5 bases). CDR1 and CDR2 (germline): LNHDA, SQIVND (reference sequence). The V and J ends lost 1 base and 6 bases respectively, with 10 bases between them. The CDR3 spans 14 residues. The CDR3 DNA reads TGTGCCAGTAGTATAGGGGGTAGGGGTCAGCCCCAGCATTTT. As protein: CASSIGGRGQPQHF. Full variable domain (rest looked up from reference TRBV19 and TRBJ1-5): DGGITQSPKYLFRKEGQNVTLSCEQNLNHDAMYWYRQDPGQGLRLIYYSQIVNDFQKGDIAEGYSVSREKKESFPLTVTSAQKNPTAFYLCASSIGGRGQPQHFGDGTRLSIL.

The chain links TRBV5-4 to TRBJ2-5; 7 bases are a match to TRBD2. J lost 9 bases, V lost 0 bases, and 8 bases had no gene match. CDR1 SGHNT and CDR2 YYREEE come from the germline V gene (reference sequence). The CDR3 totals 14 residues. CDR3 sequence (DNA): TGTGCCAGCAGCTTGGTTTCCGGGAGCGGGGCCCAGTACTTC. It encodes CASSLVSGSGAQYF.

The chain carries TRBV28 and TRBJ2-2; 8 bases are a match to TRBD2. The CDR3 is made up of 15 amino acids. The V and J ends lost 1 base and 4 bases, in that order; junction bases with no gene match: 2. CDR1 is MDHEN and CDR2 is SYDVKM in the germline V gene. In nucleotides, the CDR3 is TGTGCCAGCAGTTTATACGGGAGGGCCACCGGGGAGCTGTTTTTT. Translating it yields CASSLYGRATGELFF. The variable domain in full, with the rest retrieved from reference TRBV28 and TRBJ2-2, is DVKVTQSSRYLVKRTGEKVFLECVQDMDHENMFWYRQDPGLGLRLIYFSYDVKMKEKGDIPEGYSVSREKKERFSLILESASTNQTSMYLCASSLYGRATGELFFGEGSRLTVL.

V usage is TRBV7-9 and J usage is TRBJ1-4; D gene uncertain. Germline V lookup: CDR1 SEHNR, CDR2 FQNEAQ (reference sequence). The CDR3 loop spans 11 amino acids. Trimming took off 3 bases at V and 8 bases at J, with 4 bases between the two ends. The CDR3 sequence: CASSFGEKLFF. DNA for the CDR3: TGTGCCAGCAGCTTCGGCGAAAAACTGTTTTTT.

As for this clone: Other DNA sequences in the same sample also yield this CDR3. The CDR3 is CASSPQGNTGELFF. The CDR3 DNA reads as TGTGCCAGCTCACCACAGGGTAACACCGGGGAGCTGTTTTTT. The chain uses TRBV18 and TRBJ2-2; the D is unclear. Per the germline V gene, CDR1 is KGHSH and CDR2 is LQKENI. The CDR3 loop spans 14 amino acids. Deletions cut 1 base from V and 2 bases from J, with 5 bases between.

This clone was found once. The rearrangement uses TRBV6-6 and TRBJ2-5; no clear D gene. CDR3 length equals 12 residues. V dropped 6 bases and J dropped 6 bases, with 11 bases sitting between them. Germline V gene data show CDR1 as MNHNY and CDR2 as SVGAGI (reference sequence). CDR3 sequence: CASRNLWQTQYF. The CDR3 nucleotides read TGTGCCAGCAGAAATCTGTGGCAGACCCAGTACTTC.

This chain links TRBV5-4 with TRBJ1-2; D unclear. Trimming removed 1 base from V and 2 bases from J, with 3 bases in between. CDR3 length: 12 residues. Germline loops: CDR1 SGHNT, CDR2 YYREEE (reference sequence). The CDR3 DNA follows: TGTGCCAGCAGCTTGAACAACTATGGCTACACCTTC. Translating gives CASSLNNYGYTF.

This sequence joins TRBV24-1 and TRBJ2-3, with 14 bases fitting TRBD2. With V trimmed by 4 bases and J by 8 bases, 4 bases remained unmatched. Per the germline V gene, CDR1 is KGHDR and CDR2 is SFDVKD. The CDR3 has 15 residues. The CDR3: CATSDATSGRGTQYF. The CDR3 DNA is TGTGCCACCAGTGACGCGACTAGCGGGAGGGGTACGCAGTATTTT.

The CDR3 bases are TGCGCCAGCAGCCAAGATAACGCGGTCTCAGGTGGCGAGCAGTACTTC. This sequence encodes CASSQDNAVSGGEQYF. This rearrangement joins TRBV4-3 to TRBJ2-7, with D hard to call. The length of the CDR3 is 16 residues. In germline, CDR1 is LGHNA, CDR2 YSLEER. Trimming took off 0 bases at V and 6 bases at J, with 18 bases between the two ends.

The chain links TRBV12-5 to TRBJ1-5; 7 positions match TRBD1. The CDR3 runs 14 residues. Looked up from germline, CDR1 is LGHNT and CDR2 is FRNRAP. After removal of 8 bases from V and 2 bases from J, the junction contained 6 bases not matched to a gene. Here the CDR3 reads CASTSDRRNQPQHF. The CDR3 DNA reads TGTGCTAGTACCTCGGACAGGCGCAATCAGCCCCAGCATTTT.

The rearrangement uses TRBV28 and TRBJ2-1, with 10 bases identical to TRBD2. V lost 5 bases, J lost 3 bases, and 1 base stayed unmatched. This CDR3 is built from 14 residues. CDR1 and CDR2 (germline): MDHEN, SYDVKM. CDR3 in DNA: TGTGCCAGCAGTCGGACTAGCGGCTACAATGAGCAGTTCTTC. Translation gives CASSRTSGYNEQFF.

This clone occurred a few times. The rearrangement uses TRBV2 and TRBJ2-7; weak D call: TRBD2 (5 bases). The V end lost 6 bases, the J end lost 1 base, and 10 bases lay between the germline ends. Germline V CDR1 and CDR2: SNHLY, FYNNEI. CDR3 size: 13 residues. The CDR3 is CASRWTSSYEQYF. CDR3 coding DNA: TGTGCCAGCAGATGGACTTCTTCCTACGAGCAGTACTTC.

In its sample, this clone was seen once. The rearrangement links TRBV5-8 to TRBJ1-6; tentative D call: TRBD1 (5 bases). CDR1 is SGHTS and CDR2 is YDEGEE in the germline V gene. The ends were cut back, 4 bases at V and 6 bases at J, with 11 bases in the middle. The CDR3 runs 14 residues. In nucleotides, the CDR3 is TGTGCCAGCAGCAATCGGGGCTCTAATTCACCCCTCCACTTT. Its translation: CASSNRGSNSPLHF.

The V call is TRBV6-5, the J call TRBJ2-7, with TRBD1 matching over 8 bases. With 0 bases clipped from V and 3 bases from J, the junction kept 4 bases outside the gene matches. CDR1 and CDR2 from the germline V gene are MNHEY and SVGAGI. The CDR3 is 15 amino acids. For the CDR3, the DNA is TGTGCCAGCAGTTACTCAGCCAGGGGGCACTACGAGCAGTACTTC. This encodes CASSYSARGHYEQYF.

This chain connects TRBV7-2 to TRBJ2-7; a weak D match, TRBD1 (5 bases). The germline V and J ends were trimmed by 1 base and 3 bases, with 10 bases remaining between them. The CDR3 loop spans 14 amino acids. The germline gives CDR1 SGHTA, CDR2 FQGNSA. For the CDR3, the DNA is TGTGCCAGCAGCTTAGAAGCAGGGAACTACGAGCAGTACTTC. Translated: CASSLEAGNYEQYF.

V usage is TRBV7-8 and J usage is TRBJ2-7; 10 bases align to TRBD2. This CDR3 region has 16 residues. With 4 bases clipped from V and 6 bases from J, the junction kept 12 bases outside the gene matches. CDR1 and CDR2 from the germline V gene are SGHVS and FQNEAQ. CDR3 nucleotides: TGTGCCAGCAGCTCCCCCCTTAGCGGGAGGCGCGGCGAGCAGTACTTC. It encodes CASSSPLSGRRGEQYF. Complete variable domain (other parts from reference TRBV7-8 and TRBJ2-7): GAGVSQSPRYKVAKRGQDVALRCDPISGHVSLFWYQQALGQGPEFLTYFQNEAQLDKSGLPSDRFFAERPEGSVSTLKIQRTQQEDSAVYLCASSSPLSGRRGEQYFGPGTRLTVT.

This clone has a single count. CDR3 sequence reads: CASSQDHLGPEAFF. The CDR3 nucleotides are TGCGCCAGCAGCCAAGATCATTTGGGACCTGAAGCTTTCTTT. The genes are TRBV4-3 and TRBJ1-1; a possible D gene is TRBD1 (5 bases). V was cut by 0 bases and J by 6 bases, with 11 bases left in between. The CDR3 has 14 residues. The germline CDR1 and CDR2 sequences are LGHNA and YSLEER.

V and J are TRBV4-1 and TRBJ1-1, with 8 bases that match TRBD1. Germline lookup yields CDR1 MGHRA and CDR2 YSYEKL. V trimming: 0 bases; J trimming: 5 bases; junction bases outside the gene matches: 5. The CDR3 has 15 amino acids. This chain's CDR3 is CASSQDQGASTEAFF. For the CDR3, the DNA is TGCGCCAGCAGCCAAGATCAGGGGGCGAGTACTGAAGCTTTCTTT.

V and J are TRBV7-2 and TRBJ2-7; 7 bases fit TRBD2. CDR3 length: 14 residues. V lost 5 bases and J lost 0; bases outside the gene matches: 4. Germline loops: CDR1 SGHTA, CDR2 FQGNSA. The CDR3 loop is CASSRGGSSYEQYF. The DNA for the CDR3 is TGTGCCAGCAGCCGGGGCGGGAGCTCCTACGAGCAGTACTTC.

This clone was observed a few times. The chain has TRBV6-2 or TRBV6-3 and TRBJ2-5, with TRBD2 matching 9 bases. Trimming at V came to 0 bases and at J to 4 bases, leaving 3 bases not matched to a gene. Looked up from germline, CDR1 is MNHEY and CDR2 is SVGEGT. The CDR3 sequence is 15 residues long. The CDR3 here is CASSYSAGGPETQYF. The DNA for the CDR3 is TGTGCCAGCAGTTACTCGGCGGGAGGGCCAGAGACCCAGTACTTC.

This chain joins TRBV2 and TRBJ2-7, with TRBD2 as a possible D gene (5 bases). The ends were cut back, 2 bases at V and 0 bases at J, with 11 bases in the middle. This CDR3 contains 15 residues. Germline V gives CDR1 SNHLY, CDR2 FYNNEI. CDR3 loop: CASSERLYSSYEQYF. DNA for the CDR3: TGTGCCAGCAGTGAAAGACTATACAGCTCCTACGAGCAGTACTTC.

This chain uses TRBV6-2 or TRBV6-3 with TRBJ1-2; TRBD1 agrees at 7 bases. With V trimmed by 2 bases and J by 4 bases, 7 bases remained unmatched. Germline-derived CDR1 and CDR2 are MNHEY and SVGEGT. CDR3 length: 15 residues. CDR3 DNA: TGTGCCAGCAGTTACCCGCCGACAGGGCCCTATGGCTACACCTTC. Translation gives CASSYPPTGPYGYTF.

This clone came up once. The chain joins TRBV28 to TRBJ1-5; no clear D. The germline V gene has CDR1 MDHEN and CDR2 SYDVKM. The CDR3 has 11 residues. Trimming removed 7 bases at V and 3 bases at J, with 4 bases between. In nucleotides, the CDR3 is TGTGCCAGCAATGACAATCAGCCCCAGCATTTT. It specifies CASNDNQPQHF.

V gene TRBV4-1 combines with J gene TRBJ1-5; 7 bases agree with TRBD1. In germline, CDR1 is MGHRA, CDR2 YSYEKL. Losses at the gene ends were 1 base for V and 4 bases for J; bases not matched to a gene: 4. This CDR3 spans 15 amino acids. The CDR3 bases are TGCGCCAGCAGCCAAGGGGGACAGCAAAATCAGCCCCAGCATTTT. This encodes CASSQGGQQNQPQHF.

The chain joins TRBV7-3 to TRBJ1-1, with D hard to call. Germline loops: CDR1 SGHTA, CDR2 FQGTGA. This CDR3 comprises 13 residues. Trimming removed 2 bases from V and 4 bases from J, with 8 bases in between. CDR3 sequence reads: CASSLSESTEAFF. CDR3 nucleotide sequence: TGTGCCAGCAGCTTATCAGAGAGCACTGAAGCTTTCTTT. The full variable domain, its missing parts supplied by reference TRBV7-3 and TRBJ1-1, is GAGVSQTPSNKVTEKGKYVELRCDPISGHTALYWYRQSLGQGPEFLIYFQGTGAADDSGLPNDRFFAVRPEGSVSTLKIQRTERGDSAVYLCASSLSESTEAFFGQGTRLTVV.

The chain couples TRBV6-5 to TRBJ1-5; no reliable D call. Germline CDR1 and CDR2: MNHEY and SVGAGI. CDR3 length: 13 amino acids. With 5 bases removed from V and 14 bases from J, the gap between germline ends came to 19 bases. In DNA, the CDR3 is TGTGCCAGCAGTCTCCTCCCCCATGACCCAAAGCATTTT. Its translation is CASSLLPHDPKHF.

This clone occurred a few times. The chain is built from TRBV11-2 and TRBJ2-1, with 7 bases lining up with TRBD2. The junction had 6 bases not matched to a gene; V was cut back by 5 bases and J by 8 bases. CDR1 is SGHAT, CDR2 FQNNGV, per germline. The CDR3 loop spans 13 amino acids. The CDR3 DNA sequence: TGTGCCAGCAGCCCGACTAGCTGGGATGAGCAGTTCTTC. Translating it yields CASSPTSWDEQFF.

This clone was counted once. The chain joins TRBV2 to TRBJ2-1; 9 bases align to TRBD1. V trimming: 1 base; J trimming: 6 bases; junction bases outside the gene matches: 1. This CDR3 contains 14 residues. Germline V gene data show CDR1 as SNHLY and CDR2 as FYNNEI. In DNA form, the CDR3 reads TGTGCCAGCAGTGAAGGGACAGGGGTCAATGAGCAGTTCTTC. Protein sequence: CASSEGTGVNEQFF.

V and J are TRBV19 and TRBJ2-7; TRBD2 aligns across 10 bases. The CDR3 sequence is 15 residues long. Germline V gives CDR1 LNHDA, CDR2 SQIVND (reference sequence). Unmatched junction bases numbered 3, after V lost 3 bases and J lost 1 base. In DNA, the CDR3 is TGTGCCAGTAGTATGAGAGCGGGAGGGTCCTACGAGCAGTACTTC. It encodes CASSMRAGGSYEQYF.